Listed here is a single TCR beta chain. The antigen remains unidentified. The V gene's germline CDR1 is SGDLS and CDR2 YYNGEE. J lost 6 bases, V lost 6 bases, and 14 bases had no gene match. The CDR3 runs 15 residues. This specimen belongs to a study of T cell responses to AZD1222 COVID-19 vaccine. Study-wide results and limits: Most donors were white British, females outnumbered males, and clonal diversity was possibly underestimated.

The data were produced by immunoSEQ multiplex PCR, yet TCRdb's version contains in-frame clones alone and is incomplete. This sample has roughly 140,000 clones; roughly 91% occur once, and the top ten carry around 5%. The sample was peripheral blood, taken on day 0 of AZD1222 vaccination. This chain links TRBV9 with TRBJ2-7, with 8 nucleotides matching TRBD1. The receptor was derived from an adult in good health. CDR3 DNA sequence: TGTGCCAGCATCGTTCGGAATGACAGGGGATTCGAGCAGTACTTC. As protein: CASIVRNDRGFEQYF.